This TCR beta chain was documented in a study of response to subunit inactivated influenza vaccine. Findings and caveats of the study: Authors suggested each seasonal influenza vaccination recruits few new T cells.

Each CDR3 protein gets one entry after TCRdb re-called the RT-PCR reads with MiXCR. The table has about 780,000 distinct CDR3 sequences, 15% to 20% seen once. With regard to this clonotype: The antigen remains unidentified.

Germline CDR1 is MNHNS and CDR2 is SASEGT. Trimming removed 6 bases from V and 6 bases from J; junction bases left unmatched: 9. The CDR3 runs 14 residues. The sample here was PBMCs from blood, taken around 5 days after vaccination. The chain carries TRBV6-1 and TRBJ1-2, with 8 bases that match TRBD1. The receptor was derived from a man in his forties or fifties who received an inactivated influenza vaccine. CDR3 region: CASRPGQAGDGYTF. In DNA form, the CDR3 reads TGTGCCAGCAGGCCGGGACAGGCAGGGGATGGCTACACCTTC.